Below, 14 T cell receptor beta chains from the same sample are listed, as sequenced in a study of cytomegalovirus exposure and HLA in healthy donors. Use of 60 Vbeta and 13 Jbeta primers characterized the PCR. The repertoire was sequenced with immunoSEQ multiplex PCR; TCRdb's copy has only in-frame clones and lacks some. This sample has about 97,000 clones, with over 60% found just once. The sequenced sample was PBMCs. The receptors were gathered from a male donor in good health and CMV-seropositive.

The rearrangement uses TRBV7-6 and TRBJ2-7; D is ambiguous. V dropped 2 bases and J dropped 5 bases, with 10 bases sitting between them. Germline V lookup: CDR1 SGHVS, CDR2 FNYEAQ. The CDR3 has 13 amino acids. This CDR3 is CASSLTPGDEQYF. For the CDR3, the DNA is TGTGCCAGCAGCTTAACCCCTGGAGACGAGCAGTACTTC.

This clone was seen only a few times. The chain combines TRBV5-5 with TRBJ1-1, with 7 positions matching TRBD1. The CDR3 is made up of 13 amino acids. Germline V gives CDR1 SGHKS, CDR2 YYEKEE (reference sequence). Losses at the gene ends were 9 bases for V and 0 bases for J; bases not matched to a gene: 5. CDR3 in amino acids: CATQGDLNTEAFF. CDR3 coding DNA: TGTGCCACCCAGGGGGACCTGAACACTGAAGCTTTCTTT.

This clone was observed once. The V call is TRBV15, the J call TRBJ1-2, with a possible D match to TRBD1 (5 bases). Trimming cost V 0 bases and J 3 bases, with 11 bases left between them. Germline V gene sequence: CDR1 LNHNV, CDR2 YYDKDF (reference sequence). The CDR3 is 15 residues long. The CDR3 sequence: CATSRDPGRDYGYTF. In DNA form, the CDR3 reads TGTGCCACCAGCAGAGATCCGGGCAGGGACTATGGCTACACCTTC.

This clone has a single count. At one end, the junction sequence differs from germline, possibly due to a read error. V gene TRBV7-9 combines with J gene TRBJ2-5, with a weak D call TRBD1 (6 bases). The germline CDR1 and CDR2 sequences are SEHNR and FQNEAQ (reference sequence). The length of the CDR3 is 14 residues. CDR3 DNA sequence: TGTTCCAGCAGCATAAGACAGGCACAAGAGACCCAGTACTTC. Protein: CSSSIRQAQETQYF. The entire variable domain, with the rest obtained from reference TRBV7-9 and TRBJ2-5, is as follows: DTGVSQNPRHKITKRGQNVTFRCDPISEHNRLYWYRQTLGQGPEFLTYFQNEAQLEKSRLLSDRFSAERPKGSFSTLEIQRTEQGDSAMYLCSSSIRQAQETQYFGPGTRLLVL.

The V gene is TRBV7-2, the J gene TRBJ2-5; TRBD2 aligns across 10 bases. The CDR3 sequence is 14 residues long. Per germline, CDR1 SGHTA and CDR2 FQGNSA. Trimming at V came to 5 bases and at J to 7 bases, leaving 7 bases not matched to a gene. In nucleotides, the CDR3 is TGTGCCAGCAGCCTGCTAGCGGGAGCGGGGACCCAGTACTTC. Translated, it gives CASSLLAGAGTQYF.

Note on this clone: This sample includes further DNA sequences coding for the same CDR3. The rearrangement uses TRBV9 and TRBJ2-6; tentative D call: TRBD2 (5 bases). The germline V gene has CDR1 SGDLS and CDR2 YYNGEE. V was trimmed by 2 bases and J by 2 bases, leaving 11 bases between them. The CDR3 spans 16 residues. CDR3 nucleotide sequence: TGTGCCAGCAGCGTTGGAGGTCGGGCTGGGGCCAACGTCCTGACTTTC. It specifies CASSVGGRAGANVLTF. Using reference TRBV9 and TRBJ2-6 for the parts outside the CDR3, the full variable domain is DSGVTQTPKHLITATGQRVTLRCSPRSGDLSVYWYQQSLDQGLQFLIQYYNGEERAKGNILERFSAQQFPDLHSELNLSSLELGDSALYFCASSVGGRAGANVLTFGAGSRLTVL.

V usage is TRBV4-1 and J usage is TRBJ2-5; D perhaps matches TRBD2 (5 bases). V was trimmed by 1 base and J by 1 base, leaving 7 bases between them. The germline CDR1 and CDR2 sequences are MGHRA and YSYEKL. The CDR3 spans 14 residues. The CDR3 DNA follows: TGCGCCAGCAGCCAAGTCCTAGCCCAAGAGACCCAGTACTTC. It translates to CASSQVLAQETQYF.

The J gene is TRBJ1-4, the V gene TRBV6-6; no clear D gene. CDR1 is MNHNY, CDR2 SVGAGI, per germline (reference sequence). The CDR3 is 15 amino acids. Trimming cost V 6 bases and J 4 bases, with 15 bases left between them. The CDR3 sequence is CASSPTRSGNEKLFF. Here the CDR3 DNA reads TGTGCCAGCAGCCCCACTCGGTCCGGTAATGAAAAACTGTTTTTT.

This clone was seen more than once but under ten times. The V call is TRBV19, the J call TRBJ1-3, with no clear D. Between the trimmed V and J ends, which lost 2 bases and 0 bases, there was a span of 8 bases. Per the germline V gene, CDR1 is LNHDA and CDR2 is SQIVND (reference sequence). The CDR3 contains 15 residues. The CDR3 sequence is CASSISALSGNTIYF. In DNA, the CDR3 is TGTGCCAGTAGTATATCTGCGCTCTCTGGAAACACCATATATTTT.

The genes are TRBV7-9 and TRBJ2-7; maybe TRBD1 (6 bases). Germline V CDR1 and CDR2: SEHNR, FQNEAQ (reference sequence). The length of the CDR3 is 14 residues. V was cut by 4 bases and J by 4 bases, with 14 bases left in between. CDR3 amino acids: CASSSPGTSYEQYF. The CDR3 DNA is TGTGCCAGCAGCTCACCCGGGACATCTTACGAGCAGTACTTC. The full variable domain, its missing parts supplied by reference TRBV7-9 and TRBJ2-7, is DTGVSQNPRHKITKRGQNVTFRCDPISEHNRLYWYRQTLGQGPEFLTYFQNEAQLEKSRLLSDRFSAERPKGSFSTLEIQRTEQGDSAMYLCASSSPGTSYEQYFGPGTRLTVT.

This rearrangement joins TRBV4-1 to TRBJ2-7, with D tentatively TRBD2 (6 bases). The CDR3 is 19 amino acids. Trimming removed 0 bases from V and 6 bases from J, with 27 bases in between. Germline values: CDR1 MGHRA, CDR2 YSYEKL. The DNA for the CDR3 is TGCGCCAGCAGCCAAGATAGCGGCCCAAGCCGGGGGACGGGGCTCGAGCAGTACTTC. Translation gives CASSQDSGPSRGTGLEQYF.

The chain uses TRBV21-1 and TRBJ2-5; TRBD2 is the table's D call, not checked against the DNA. TRBV21-1 counts as a pseudogene. The CDR3 runs to 18 residues. Here the CDR3 DNA reads TGTGCCAGCAGCAAATGTACTAGCGGGAGGACGTACCAAGAGACCCAGTACTTC. Translation: CASSKCTSGRTYQETQYF.

The CDR3 sequence is CASSEASTVLGGYTF. The CDR3 DNA is TGTGCCAGCAGTGAAGCCTCCACAGTGTTGGGTGGCTACACCTTC. The V and J genes are TRBV2 and TRBJ1-2; no definite D call. The V and J ends lost 0 bases and 7 bases respectively, with 15 bases between them. Germline lookup yields CDR1 SNHLY and CDR2 FYNNEI. This CDR3 contains 15 residues.

The V and J genes are TRBV7-2 and TRBJ1-5, with 7 bases that match TRBD1. Per germline, CDR1 SGHTA and CDR2 FQGNSA. This CDR3 has 14 amino acids. The trim removed 5 bases at V and 7 bases at J, leaving 8 bases unmatched. In nucleotides, the CDR3 is TGTGCCAGCAGCCAAAGACAGGGTGGCCAGCCCCAGCATTTT. Translating gives CASSQRQGGQPQHF.